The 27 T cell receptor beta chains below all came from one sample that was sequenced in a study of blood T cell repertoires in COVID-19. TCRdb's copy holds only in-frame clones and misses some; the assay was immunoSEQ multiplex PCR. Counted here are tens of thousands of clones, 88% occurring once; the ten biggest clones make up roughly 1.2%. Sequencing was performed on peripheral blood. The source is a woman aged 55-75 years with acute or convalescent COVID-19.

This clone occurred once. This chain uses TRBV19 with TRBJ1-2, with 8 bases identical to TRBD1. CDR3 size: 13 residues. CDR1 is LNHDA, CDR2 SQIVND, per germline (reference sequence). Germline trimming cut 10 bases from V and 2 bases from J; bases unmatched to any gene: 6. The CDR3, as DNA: TGTGCCACCGGGACAGGCGCCAACTATGGCTACACCTTC. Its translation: CATGTGANYGYTF.

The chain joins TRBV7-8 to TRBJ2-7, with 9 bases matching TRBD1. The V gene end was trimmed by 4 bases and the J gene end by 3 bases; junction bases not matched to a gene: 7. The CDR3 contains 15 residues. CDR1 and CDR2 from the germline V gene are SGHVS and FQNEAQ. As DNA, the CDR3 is TGTGCCAGCAGCTCCGGGACAGGGAGAGGCTACGAGCAGTACGTC. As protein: CASSSGTGRGYEQYV.

The CDR3 sequence is CASRTDSNTEAFF. CDR3 DNA sequence: TGTGCCAGCAGGACGGACAGTAACACTGAAGCTTTCTTT. The chain is built from TRBV6-4 and TRBJ1-1; a weak D match, TRBD1 (6 bases). CDR1 MRHNA and CDR2 SNTAGT come from the germline V gene. The germline V and J ends were trimmed by 6 bases and 2 bases, with 10 bases remaining between them. The CDR3 sequence is 13 residues long.

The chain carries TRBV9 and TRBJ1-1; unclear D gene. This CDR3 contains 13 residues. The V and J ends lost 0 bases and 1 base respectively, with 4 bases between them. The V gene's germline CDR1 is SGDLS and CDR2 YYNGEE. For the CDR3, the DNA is TGTGCCAGCAGCGTAGACGGGAACACTGAAGCTTTCTTT. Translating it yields CASSVDGNTEAFF.

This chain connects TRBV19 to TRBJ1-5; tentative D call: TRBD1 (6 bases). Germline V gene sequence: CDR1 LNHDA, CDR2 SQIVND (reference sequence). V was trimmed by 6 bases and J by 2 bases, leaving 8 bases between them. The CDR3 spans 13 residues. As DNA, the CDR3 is TGTGCCAGTAGCCGACAGGGCAATCAGCCCCAGCATTTT. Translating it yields CASSRQGNQPQHF.

CDR3 nucleotide sequence: TGCGCCAGCAGCTCGAGACAGGGGGGTAATGAAAAACTGTTTTTT. This codes for CASSSRQGGNEKLFF. The V call is TRBV5-1, the J call TRBJ1-4, with TRBD1 matching 9 bases. This CDR3 region has 15 residues. V shed 3 bases, J shed 4 bases, and the junction held 4 bases outside the gene matches. Germline CDR1 SGHRS, CDR2 YFSETQ.

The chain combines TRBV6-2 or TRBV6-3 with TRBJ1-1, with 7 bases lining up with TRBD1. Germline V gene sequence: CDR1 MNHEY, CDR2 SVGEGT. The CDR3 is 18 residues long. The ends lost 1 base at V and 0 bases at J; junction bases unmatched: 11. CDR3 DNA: TGTGCCAGCAGTTACTTCCCCTTTACAGGGGAAATGAACACTGAAGCTTTCTTT. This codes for CASSYFPFTGEMNTEAFF.

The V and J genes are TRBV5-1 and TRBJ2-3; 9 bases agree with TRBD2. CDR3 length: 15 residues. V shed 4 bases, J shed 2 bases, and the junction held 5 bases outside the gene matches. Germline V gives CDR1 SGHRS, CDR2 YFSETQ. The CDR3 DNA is TGCGCCAGCAGCGAGTCTAGCGGGGACACAGATACGCAGTATTTT. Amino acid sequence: CASSESSGDTDTQYF.

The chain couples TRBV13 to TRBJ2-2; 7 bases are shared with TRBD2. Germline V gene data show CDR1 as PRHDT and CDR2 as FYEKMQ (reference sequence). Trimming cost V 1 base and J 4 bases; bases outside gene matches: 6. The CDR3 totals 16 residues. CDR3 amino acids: CASSLAGREGTGELFF. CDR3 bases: TGTGCCAGCAGCTTAGCAGGCAGGGAGGGCACCGGGGAGCTGTTTTTT.

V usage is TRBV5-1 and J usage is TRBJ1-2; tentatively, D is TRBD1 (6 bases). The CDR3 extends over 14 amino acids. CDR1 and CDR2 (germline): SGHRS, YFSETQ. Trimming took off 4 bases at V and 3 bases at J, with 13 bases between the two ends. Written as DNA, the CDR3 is TGCGCCAGCAGCCTTGATACAGGGCACTATGGCTACACCTTC. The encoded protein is CASSLDTGHYGYTF.

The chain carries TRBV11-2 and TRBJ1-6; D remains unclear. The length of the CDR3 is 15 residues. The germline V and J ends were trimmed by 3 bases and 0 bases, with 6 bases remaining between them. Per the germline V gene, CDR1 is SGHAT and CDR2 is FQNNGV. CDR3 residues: CASSFGSSYNSPLHF. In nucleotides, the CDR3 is TGTGCCAGCAGCTTTGGCAGCTCCTATAATTCACCCCTCCACTTT.

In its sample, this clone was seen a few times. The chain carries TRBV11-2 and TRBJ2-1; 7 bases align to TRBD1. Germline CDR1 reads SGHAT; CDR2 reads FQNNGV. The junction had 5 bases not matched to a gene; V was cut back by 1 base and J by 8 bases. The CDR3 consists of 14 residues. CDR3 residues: CASSLVQGRHEQFF. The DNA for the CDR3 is TGTGCCAGCAGCTTAGTACAGGGGCGGCATGAGCAGTTCTTC.

CDR3 in DNA: TGTGCCAGCAGCTTAGAACAGGGGTATGGCTACACCTTC. It encodes CASSLEQGYGYTF. The gene calls are TRBV7-2 and TRBJ1-2, with 7 bases aligning to TRBD1. Germline CDR1 SGHTA, CDR2 FQGNSA. V shed 1 base, J shed 5 bases, and the junction held 1 base outside the gene matches. The CDR3 sequence is 13 residues long.

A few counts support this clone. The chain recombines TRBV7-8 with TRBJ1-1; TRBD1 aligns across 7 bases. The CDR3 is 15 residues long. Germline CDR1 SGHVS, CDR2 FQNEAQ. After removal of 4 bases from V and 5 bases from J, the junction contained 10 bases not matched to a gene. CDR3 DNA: TGTGCCAGCAGCTCGACAGGGAGGATGGAAACTGAAGCTTTCTTT. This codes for CASSSTGRMETEAFF.

This CDR3 reads CASSLDRGPQAFF. DNA of the CDR3: TGTGCCAGCAGCTTGGACAGGGGACCTCAGGCTTTCTTT. This chain connects TRBV5-4 to TRBJ1-1; 7 nucleotides agree with TRBD1. The germline CDR1 and CDR2 sequences are SGHNT and YYREEE (reference sequence). The CDR3 length is 13 residues. J was trimmed by 11 bases and V by 0 bases; bases with no gene match: 7.

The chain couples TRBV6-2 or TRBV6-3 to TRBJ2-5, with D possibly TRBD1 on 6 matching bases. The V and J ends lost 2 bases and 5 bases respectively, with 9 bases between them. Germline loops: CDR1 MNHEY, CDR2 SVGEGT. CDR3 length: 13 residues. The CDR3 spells CASSYNRAETQYF. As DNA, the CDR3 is TGTGCCAGCAGTTACAACAGGGCTGAGACCCAGTACTTC.

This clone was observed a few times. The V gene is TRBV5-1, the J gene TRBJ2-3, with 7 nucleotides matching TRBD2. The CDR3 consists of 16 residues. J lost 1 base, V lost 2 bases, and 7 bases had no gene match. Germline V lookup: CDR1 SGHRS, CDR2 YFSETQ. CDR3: CASSFITRGGTDTQYF. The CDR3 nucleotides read TGCGCCAGCAGCTTCATCACTCGGGGGGGCACAGATACGCAGTATTTT.

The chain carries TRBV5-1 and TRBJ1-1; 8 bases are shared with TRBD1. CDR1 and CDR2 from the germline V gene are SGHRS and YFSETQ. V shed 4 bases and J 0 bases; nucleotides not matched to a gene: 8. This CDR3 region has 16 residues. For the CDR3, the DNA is TGCGCCAGCAGCGATGACAGGGGTTTTATGAACACTGAAGCTTTCTTT. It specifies CASSDDRGFMNTEAFF.

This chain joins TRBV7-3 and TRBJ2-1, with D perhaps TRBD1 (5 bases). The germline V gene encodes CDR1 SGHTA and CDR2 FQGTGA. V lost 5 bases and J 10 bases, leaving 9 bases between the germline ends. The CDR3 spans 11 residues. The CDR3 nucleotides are TGTGCCAGCAGCATAGGGGAAGAGCAGTTCTTC. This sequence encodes CASSIGEEQFF.

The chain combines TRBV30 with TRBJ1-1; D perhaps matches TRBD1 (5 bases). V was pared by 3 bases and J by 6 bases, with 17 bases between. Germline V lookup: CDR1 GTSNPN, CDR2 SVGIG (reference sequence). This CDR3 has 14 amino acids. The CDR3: CAWRRQGQQPEAFF. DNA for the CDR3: TGTGCCTGGAGGCGTCAGGGTCAACAGCCTGAAGCTTTCTTT.

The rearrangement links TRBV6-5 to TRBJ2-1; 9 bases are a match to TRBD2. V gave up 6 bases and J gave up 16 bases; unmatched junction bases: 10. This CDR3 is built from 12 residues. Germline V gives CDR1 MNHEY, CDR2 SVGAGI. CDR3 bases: TGTGCCAGCAGGGAGACTAGCGGCCAGGGATTCTTC. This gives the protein CASRETSGQGFF.

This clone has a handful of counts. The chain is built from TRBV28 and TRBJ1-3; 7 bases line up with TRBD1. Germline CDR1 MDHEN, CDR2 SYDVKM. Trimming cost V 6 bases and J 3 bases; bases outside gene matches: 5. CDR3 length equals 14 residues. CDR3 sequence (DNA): TGTGCCAGCAGGACAGGGAATATTGGAAACACCATATATTTT. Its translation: CASRTGNIGNTIYF.

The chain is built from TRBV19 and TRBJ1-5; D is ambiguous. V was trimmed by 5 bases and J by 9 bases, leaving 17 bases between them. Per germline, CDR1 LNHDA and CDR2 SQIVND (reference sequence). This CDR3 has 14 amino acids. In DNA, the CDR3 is TGTGCCAGTAGTCTCCCCCGGTCCATGCGGCCCCAGCATTTT. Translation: CASSLPRSMRPQHF.

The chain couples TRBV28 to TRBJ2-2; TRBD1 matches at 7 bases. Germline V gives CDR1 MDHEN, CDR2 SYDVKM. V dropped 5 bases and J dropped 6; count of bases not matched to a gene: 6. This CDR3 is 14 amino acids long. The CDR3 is CASSLTQGSGELFF. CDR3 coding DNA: TGTGCCAGCAGTCTAACACAGGGGTCCGGGGAGCTGTTTTTT.

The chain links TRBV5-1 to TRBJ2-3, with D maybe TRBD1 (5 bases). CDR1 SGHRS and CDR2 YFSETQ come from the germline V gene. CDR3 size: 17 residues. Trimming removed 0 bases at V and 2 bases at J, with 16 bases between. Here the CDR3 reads CASSLGILRQTTDTQYF. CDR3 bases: TGCGCCAGCAGCTTGGGTATCCTCCGACAGACCACAGATACGCAGTATTTT. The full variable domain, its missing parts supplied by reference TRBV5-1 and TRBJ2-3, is KAGVTQTPRYLIKTRGQQVTLSCSPISGHRSVSWYQQTPGQGLQFLFEYFSETQRNKGNFPGRFSGRQFSNSRSEMNVSTLELGDSALYLCASSLGILRQTTDTQYFGPGTRLTVL.

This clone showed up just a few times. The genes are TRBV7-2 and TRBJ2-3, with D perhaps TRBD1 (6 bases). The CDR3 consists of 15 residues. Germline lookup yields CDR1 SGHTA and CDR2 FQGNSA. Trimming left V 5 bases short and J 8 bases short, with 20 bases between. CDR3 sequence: CASSPAATGSGTQYF. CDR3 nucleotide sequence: TGTGCCAGCAGCCCGGCGGCTACAGGGTCGGGTACGCAGTATTTT.

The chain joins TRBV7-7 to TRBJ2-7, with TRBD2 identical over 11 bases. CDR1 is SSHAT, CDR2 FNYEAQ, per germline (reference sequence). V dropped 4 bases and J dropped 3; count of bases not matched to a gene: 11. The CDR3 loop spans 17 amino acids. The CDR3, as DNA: TGTGCCAGCAGCTCCATCGTAGCGGGAGGGTCGCACTACGAGCAGTACGTC. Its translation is CASSSIVAGGSHYEQYV.